This TCR beta chain comes out of a study of T cell repertoires in cytomegalovirus infection (dated by TCRdb to about 2019). For the study in its entirety: Peptide stimulations targeted recently identified HLA-C-restricted CMV epitopes, whose presentation resists viral immunomodulation, together with well-studied HLA-B-restricted epitopes. Donor HLA type was relevant to the analysis, because carriage of CMV infection together with the matching HLA type was indicated by public TCR beta signatures.

TCRdb records Illumina HiSeq 1500 as the sequencer. TCRdb trimmed public reads at Q25 via fastp, called clones via MiXCR and kept in-frame beta chains. Entries that share a CDR3 protein sequence are merged under the most common genes and DNA. The sample table lists tens of thousands of distinct CDR3 sequences, about 40% of them with a count of one. The ten most abundant clones make up about 92% of the sample. Beyond this particular receptor, the publication reports: In both this cohort and an independent cohort of a few hundred donors, the cumulative frequency of public TCR beta family members distinguished carriers of CMV infection plus the relevant HLA type. The ex vivo response was dominated by HLA-C-restricted CMV-specific TCR beta clonotypes, and the single most frequent clonotype in two of eight donors was supplied by these HLA-C-restricted clonotypes.

This clonotype was observed a few times. Its antigen remains undetermined. No base-level quality is on record; no much larger clone is a single base apart. This sample's treatment or condition label indicates: in vitro stimulation with specific CMV peptide epitopes to enrich CMV-specific T cells. As encoded in the germline V gene (reference sequence), CDR1 is LNHDA while CDR2 is SQIVND. V and J lose 3 bases and 6 bases, and a span of 15 bases separates them. Its CDR3 holds 15 amino acids, cysteine through phenylalanine. The retained sequence is limited to the CDR3, 45 bases, with the frame set at the first base.

Sequencing was performed on CD8+ T cells from cultured PBMCs, taken from culture after CMV antigen stimulation. The rearrangement joined TRBV19 to TRBJ2-4; the D gene is possibly TRBD1 or TRBD2, each agreeing over 5 bases. This TCR came from a human donor in good health (CMV status not recorded). Some clones in this sample may be carry-over from other donors' samples. The CDR3 here reads CASSISGTPLNIQYF. Here is the DNA: TGTGCCAGTAGTATCTCAGGGACCCCGTTAAACATTCAGTACTTC. Beyond the CDR3, the reference TRBV19 and TRBJ2-4 genes provide the residues; the full variable domain reads: DGGITQSPKYLFRKEGQNVTLSCEQNLNHDAMYWYRQDPGQGLRLIYYSQIVNDFQKGDIAEGYSVSREKKESFPLTVTSAQKNPTAFYLCASSISGTPLNIQYFGAGTRLSVL.